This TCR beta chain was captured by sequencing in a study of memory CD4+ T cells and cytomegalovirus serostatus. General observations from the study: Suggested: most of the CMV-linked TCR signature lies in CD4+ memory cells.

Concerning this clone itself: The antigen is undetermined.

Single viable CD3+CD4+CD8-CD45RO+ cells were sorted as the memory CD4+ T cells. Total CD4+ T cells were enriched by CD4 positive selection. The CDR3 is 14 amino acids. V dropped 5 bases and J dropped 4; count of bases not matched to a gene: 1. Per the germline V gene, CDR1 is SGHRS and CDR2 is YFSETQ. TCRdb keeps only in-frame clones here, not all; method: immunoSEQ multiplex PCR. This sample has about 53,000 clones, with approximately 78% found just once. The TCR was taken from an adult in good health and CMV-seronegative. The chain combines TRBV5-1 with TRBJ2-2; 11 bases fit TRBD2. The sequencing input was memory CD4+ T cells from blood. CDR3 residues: CASRGTSGTGELFF. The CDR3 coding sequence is TGCGCCAGCAGGGGGACTAGCGGCACCGGGGAGCTGTTTTTT.